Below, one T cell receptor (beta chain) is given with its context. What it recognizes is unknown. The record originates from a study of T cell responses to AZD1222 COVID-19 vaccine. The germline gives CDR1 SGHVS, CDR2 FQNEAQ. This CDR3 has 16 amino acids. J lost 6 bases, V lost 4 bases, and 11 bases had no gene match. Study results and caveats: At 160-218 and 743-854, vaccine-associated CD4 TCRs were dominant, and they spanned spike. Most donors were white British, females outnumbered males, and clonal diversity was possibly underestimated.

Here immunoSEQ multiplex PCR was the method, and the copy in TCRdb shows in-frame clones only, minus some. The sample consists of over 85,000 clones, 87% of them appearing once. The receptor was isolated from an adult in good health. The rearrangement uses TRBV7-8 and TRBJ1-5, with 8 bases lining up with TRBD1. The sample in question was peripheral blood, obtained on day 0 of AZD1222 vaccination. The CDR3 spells CASSSETAGGVQPQHF. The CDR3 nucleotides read TGTGCCAGCAGCTCCGAAACCGCAGGGGGCGTTCAGCCCCAGCATTTT.